One sample yielded the 25 T cell receptor beta chains listed below, sequenced in a study of blood T cell repertoires in COVID-19. TCRdb keeps only in-frame clones here, not all; method: immunoSEQ multiplex PCR. The profile shows some 40,000 clones, roughly 91% of them singletons. Sequencing input: peripheral blood. Receptor source: a human donor in a cohort sampled during active COVID-19.

The gene calls are TRBV2 and TRBJ2-7, with TRBD2 identical over 13 bases. J was trimmed by 4 bases and V by 9 bases; bases with no gene match: 12. The germline gives CDR1 SNHLY, CDR2 FYNNEI. This CDR3 spans 16 amino acids. The CDR3 DNA sequence: TGTGCCAGATCTTCGGGGACTAGCGGGACTTGGTACGAGCAGTACTTC. Translating it yields CARSSGTSGTWYEQYF.

The chain carries TRBV10-3 and TRBJ1-2; maybe TRBD1 (5 bases). CDR1 and CDR2 (germline): ENHRY, SYGVKD. V lost 3 bases to trimming and J lost 0 bases, with 11 bases between them. The CDR3 is 15 amino acids. CDR3 DNA: TGTGCCATCAGTGATGGGGCAGGTACTAACTATGGCTACACCTTC. Translating gives CAISDGAGTNYGYTF.

This clone appeared a single time. This sequence joins TRBV4-1 and TRBJ2-5; 12 bases are shared with TRBD2. The germline gives CDR1 MGHRA, CDR2 YSYEKL. Trimming removed 0 bases from V and 2 bases from J; junction bases left unmatched: 4. The CDR3 is 17 residues long. The CDR3 loop is CASSQDGLAGFQETQYF. Here the CDR3 DNA reads TGCGCCAGCAGCCAAGATGGACTAGCGGGATTTCAAGAGACCCAGTACTTC.

The chain combines TRBV3-1 (or the pseudogene TRBV3-2) with TRBJ2-4, with a tentative D call TRBD2 (5 bases). Trimming left V 7 bases short and J 1 base short, with 11 bases between. CDR3 length equals 14 residues. Germline V gene data show CDR1 as LGHDT and CDR2 as YNNKEL (reference sequence). CDR3 region: CASMDGLAKNIQYF. The CDR3 nucleotides are TGTGCCAGCATGGATGGACTGGCCAAAAACATTCAGTACTTC.

Notes on this clone: One end of the junction varies from germline; a read error may be responsible. V gene TRBV7-7 combines with J gene TRBJ2-1; 8 nucleotides align to TRBD2. The CDR3 contains 14 residues. Germline V gives CDR1 SSHAT, CDR2 FNYEAQ (reference sequence). Here the CDR3 DNA reads TGTGCTAGCAGCCCGGGACTAGGCGGGGATGAGCAGTTCTTC. Its protein product is CASSPGLGGDEQFF.

The chain couples TRBV2 to TRBJ1-1, with D hard to call. Trimming removed 6 bases from V and 3 bases from J, with 14 bases in between. The CDR3 spans 14 residues. Germline CDR1 is SNHLY and CDR2 is FYNNEI. In nucleotides, the CDR3 is TGTGCCAGCAGGGCGGCACTAGGGCACACTGAAGCTTTCTTT. Translation: CASRAALGHTEAFF.

The chain joins TRBV12-3 or TRBV12-4 to TRBJ2-7; perhaps TRBD1 as D (6 bases). The CDR3 extends over 13 amino acids. Trimming pared 4 bases from V and 6 bases from J, leaving 13 bases between. The CDR3 sequence is CASSSRTVSEQYF. The DNA of the CDR3 is TGTGCCAGCAGTTCCCGGACAGTTTCCGAGCAGTACTTC.

CDR3 nucleotide sequence: TGTGCCAGCAGCTCTGGGCAGGGGGGTTACGAGCAGTACTTC. Translating gives CASSSGQGGYEQYF. This chain links TRBV5-4 with TRBJ2-7; tentatively, D is TRBD1 (7 bases). The germline V gene encodes CDR1 SGHNT and CDR2 YYREEE (reference sequence). The CDR3 loop spans 14 amino acids. The V gene lost 3 bases and the J gene lost 4 bases, with 14 bases spanning the gap.

The V and J genes are TRBV7-8 and TRBJ1-5; TRBD1 might be the D (5 bases). V was trimmed by 0 bases and J by 9 bases, leaving 12 bases between them. Germline V gene data show CDR1 as SGHVS and CDR2 as FQNEAQ. The CDR3 has 14 residues. CDR3 DNA sequence: TGTGCCAGCAGCTTAGCCCCCAGCGGGGGGCCCCAGCATTTT. Its translation: CASSLAPSGGPQHF.

The J gene is TRBJ2-5, the V gene TRBV11-1; D is perhaps TRBD1 (6 bases). Looked up from germline, CDR1 is SGHAT and CDR2 is FQDESV (reference sequence). V was cut by 3 bases and J by 7 bases, with 18 bases left in between. This CDR3 region has 15 residues. CDR3 sequence reads: CASSFRDTLGATQYF. The CDR3 nucleotides are TGTGCCAGCAGCTTCCGGGACACCCTAGGGGCGACCCAGTACTTC.

This clone was seen only once. The chain couples TRBV11-3 to TRBJ2-2, with D unclear. There are 12 residues in the CDR3. V lost 3 bases to trimming and J lost 6 bases, with 5 bases between them. Germline V gives CDR1 SGHNT, CDR2 YENEEA. The CDR3 DNA sequence: TGTGCCAGCAGCTTGGCGGCCGGGGAGCTGTTTTTT. Its translation is CASSLAAGELFF.

Concerning this clone itself: Compared with germline, one end of the junction differs, possibly owing to a read error. The chain uses TRBV7-9 and TRBJ1-2; D remains ambiguous. The CDR3 sequence is 9 residues long. CDR1 and CDR2 (germline): SEHNR, FQNEAQ (reference sequence). The CDR3: CASSFAGRF. The DNA of the CDR3 is TGTGCCAGCAGCTTCGCGGGGAGATTC.

The chain couples TRBV16 to TRBJ1-1; a possible D gene is TRBD1 (6 bases). The CDR3 length is 14 residues. CDR1 and CDR2 (germline): KGHSY, FQNENV. V was pared by 6 bases and J by 5 bases, with 16 bases between. The CDR3: CASSLTGRGTEAFF. The CDR3 DNA is TGTGCCAGCAGTTTAACAGGGAGAGGGACTGAAGCTTTCTTT.

The rearrangement joins TRBV5-4 to TRBJ2-7, with D possibly being TRBD2 (7 bases). CDR3 length: 14 residues. Trimming stripped 9 bases from V and 5 bases from J, with 21 bases between. Germline-derived CDR1 and CDR2 are SGHNT and YYREEE (reference sequence). The CDR3 spells CATPGASGSDEQYF. Written as DNA, the CDR3 is TGTGCCACCCCGGGGGCTAGCGGCAGCGACGAGCAGTACTTC.

J is TRBJ1-1 and V is TRBV28; 8 bases agree with TRBD1. The CDR3 covers 14 residues. The junction had 7 bases not matched to a gene; V was cut back by 5 bases and J by 5 bases. CDR1 MDHEN and CDR2 SYDVKM come from the germline V gene. This CDR3 reads CASSTGGTETEAFF. The DNA of the CDR3 is TGTGCCAGCAGTACAGGGGGGACTGAGACTGAAGCTTTCTTT. The complete variable domain, with remaining parts taken from reference TRBV28 and TRBJ1-1, reads DVKVTQSSRYLVKRTGEKVFLECVQDMDHENMFWYRQDPGLGLRLIYFSYDVKMKEKGDIPEGYSVSREKKERFSLILESASTNQTSMYLCASSTGGTETEAFFGQGTRLTVV.

The V and J genes are TRBV27 and TRBJ1-3; TRBD1 agrees at 8 bases. With V trimmed by 0 bases and J by 2 bases, 3 bases remained unmatched. There are 16 residues in the CDR3. In germline, CDR1 is MNHEY, CDR2 SMNVEV (reference sequence). In DNA form, the CDR3 reads TGTGCCAGCAGTTTATCGGCAGGGGGCCCTGGAAACACCATATATTTT. Its protein is CASSLSAGGPGNTIYF.

The chain's CDR3 is CSASGSSGANVLTF. CDR3 coding DNA: TGCAGTGCTAGTGGGAGCTCTGGGGCCAACGTCCTGACTTTC. The chain links TRBV20-1 to TRBJ2-6; perhaps TRBD2 as D (5 bases). This CDR3 is 14 amino acids long. Per germline, CDR1 DFQATT and CDR2 SNEGSKA (reference sequence). V was pared by 3 bases and J by 0 bases, with 6 bases between.

The CDR3, as DNA: TGCGCCAGCAGCTCCGGGACAGGGTCCTACGAGCAGTACTTC. Translating it yields CASSSGTGSYEQYF. This chain connects TRBV5-1 to TRBJ2-7, with 9 bases identical to TRBD1. The J segment lost 1 base and the V segment lost 3 bases, leaving 2 bases of the junction unmatched. The germline V gene has CDR1 SGHRS and CDR2 YFSETQ. The CDR3 contains 14 residues.

The chain is built from TRBV5-6 and TRBJ1-1; 10 bases are shared with TRBD1. The trim removed 4 bases at V and 1 base at J, leaving 4 bases unmatched. Germline CDR1 and CDR2: SGHDT and YYEEEE. The CDR3 length is 15 residues. CDR3 DNA sequence: TGTGCCAGCAGCCGGACAGGGGGAGGGAACACTGAAGCTTTCTTT. Translating gives CASSRTGGGNTEAFF.

There are a few counts of this clone. This chain uses TRBV9 with TRBJ1-6; no clear D. Between the trimmed V and J ends, which lost 3 bases and 9 bases, there was a span of 13 bases. This CDR3 has 14 residues. CDR1 is SGDLS, CDR2 YYNGEE, per germline. The CDR3 region is CASSGDRGGSPLHF. As DNA, the CDR3 is TGTGCCAGCAGCGGCGACCGCGGTGGTTCACCCCTCCACTTT.

The chain employs TRBV7-2 and TRBJ2-5; D remains ambiguous. V was shortened by 2 bases and J by 2 bases, with 9 bases between the two germline ends. Germline CDR1 and CDR2: SGHTA and FQGNSA. The length of the CDR3 is 14 residues. In DNA, the CDR3 is TGTGCCAGCAGCTTAAAATCCCAGCAAGAGACCCAGTACTTC. It is translated as CASSLKSQQETQYF.

The chain has TRBV3-1 (or the pseudogene TRBV3-2) and TRBJ2-1; no clear D. This CDR3 contains 11 residues. The germline V gene encodes CDR1 LGHDT and CDR2 YNNKEL (reference sequence). The V and J ends lost 7 bases and 9 bases respectively, with 10 bases between them. CDR3 sequence (DNA): TGTGCCAGCACCGGGTTTACTGAGCAGTTCTTC. As protein: CASTGFTEQFF.

The chain employs TRBV28 and TRBJ2-1; 8 nucleotides match TRBD2. Unmatched junction bases numbered 4, after V lost 3 bases and J lost 6 bases. The CDR3 has 14 amino acids. The germline V gene has CDR1 MDHEN and CDR2 SYDVKM. The CDR3 nucleotides are TGTGCCAGCAGTTTTTCCGGGAGGGGCAATGAGCAGTTCTTC. It yields the protein CASSFSGRGNEQFF.

This sequence joins TRBV5-1 and TRBJ2-1; possible D gene TRBD2, 6 bases. CDR1 and CDR2 from the germline V gene are SGHRS and YFSETQ. Trimming removed 4 bases from V and 5 bases from J, with 16 bases in between. The CDR3 loop spans 15 amino acids. This CDR3 reads CASSNSGTGNNEQFF. DNA of the CDR3: TGCGCCAGCAGCAACTCCGGGACTGGTAACAATGAGCAGTTCTTC.

This rearrangement joins TRBV5-1 to TRBJ2-7; 15 bases align to TRBD2. Trimming at V came to 5 bases and at J to 7 bases, leaving 4 bases not matched to a gene. The germline gives CDR1 SGHRS, CDR2 YFSETQ. The CDR3 is 14 residues long. DNA of the CDR3: TGCGCCAGCAGGACGGGACTAGCGGGAGGTGAGCAGTACTTC. Encoded protein: CASRTGLAGGEQYF. The full variable domain, its missing parts supplied by reference TRBV5-1 and TRBJ2-7, is KAGVTQTPRYLIKTRGQQVTLSCSPISGHRSVSWYQQTPGQGLQFLFEYFSETQRNKGNFPGRFSGRQFSNSRSEMNVSTLELGDSALYLCASRTGLAGGEQYFGPGTRLTVT.